The text below deals with one TCR beta chain. The record originates from a study of cytomegalovirus exposure and HLA in healthy donors. In the study overall: The 95 million to 120 million unique TCR beta sequences, from around 200 million T cells, were found by an earlier analysis.

The CDR3 length is 15 residues. After removal of 6 bases from V and 0 bases from J, the junction contained 7 bases not matched to a gene. CDR1 and CDR2 from the germline V gene are SGHVS and FNYEAQ. It was with 60 Vbeta and 13 Jbeta primers that the PCR ran. Some clones are missing from TCRdb's copy, which holds only in-frame ones; the method was immunoSEQ multiplex PCR. The sample includes some 96,000 clones, around 82% of them seen just once. The chain couples TRBV7-6 to TRBJ2-5; 7 bases fit TRBD2. The sequenced material came from PBMCs. The sequence derives from a woman aged 60 to 75 in good health and CMV-seronegative. The CDR3 loop reads CASSPRGGDQETQYF. The DNA of the CDR3 is TGTGCCAGCAGTCCCCGCGGGGGAGACCAAGAGACCCAGTACTTC.